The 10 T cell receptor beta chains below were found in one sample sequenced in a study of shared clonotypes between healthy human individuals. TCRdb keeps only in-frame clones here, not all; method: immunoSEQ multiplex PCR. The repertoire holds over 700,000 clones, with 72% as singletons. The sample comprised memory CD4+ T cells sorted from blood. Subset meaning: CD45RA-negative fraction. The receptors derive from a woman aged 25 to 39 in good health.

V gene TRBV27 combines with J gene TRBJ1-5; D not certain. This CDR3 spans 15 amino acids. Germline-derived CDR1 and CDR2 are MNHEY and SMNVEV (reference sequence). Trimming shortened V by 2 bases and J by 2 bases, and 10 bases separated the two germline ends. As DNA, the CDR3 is TGTGCCAGCAGTTTACAATTTGGAGGCAATCAGCCCCAGCATTTT. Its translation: CASSLQFGGNQPQHF.

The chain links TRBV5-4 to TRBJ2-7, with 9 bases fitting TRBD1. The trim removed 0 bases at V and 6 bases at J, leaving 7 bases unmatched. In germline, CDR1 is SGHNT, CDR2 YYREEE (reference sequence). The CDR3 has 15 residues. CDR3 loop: CASSLGGTGIREQYF. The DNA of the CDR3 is TGTGCCAGCAGCTTGGGTGGGACAGGGATTCGCGAGCAGTACTTC.

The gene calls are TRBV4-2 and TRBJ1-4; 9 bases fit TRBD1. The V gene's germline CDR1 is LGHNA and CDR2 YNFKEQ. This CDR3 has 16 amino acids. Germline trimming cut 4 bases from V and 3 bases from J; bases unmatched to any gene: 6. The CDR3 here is CASSPGQGTANEKLFF. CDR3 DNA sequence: TGTGCCAGCAGCCCGGGACAGGGAACGGCTAATGAAAAACTGTTTTTT.

The CDR3 DNA sequence: TGTGCCAGCAGTTTTAGGCTAGCGGGAGGGTTACAAGAGACCCAGTACTTC. The encoded protein is CASSFRLAGGLQETQYF. J is TRBJ2-5 and V is TRBV28; 12 positions match TRBD2. The CDR3 totals 17 residues. CDR1 and CDR2 from the germline V gene are MDHEN and SYDVKM. V lost 3 bases to trimming and J lost 2 bases; unmatched junction nucleotides: 7. Full variable domain (remainder filled in from reference TRBV28 and TRBJ2-5): DVKVTQSSRYLVKRTGEKVFLECVQDMDHENMFWYRQDPGLGLRLIYFSYDVKMKEKGDIPEGYSVSREKKERFSLILESASTNQTSMYLCASSFRLAGGLQETQYFGPGTRLLVL.

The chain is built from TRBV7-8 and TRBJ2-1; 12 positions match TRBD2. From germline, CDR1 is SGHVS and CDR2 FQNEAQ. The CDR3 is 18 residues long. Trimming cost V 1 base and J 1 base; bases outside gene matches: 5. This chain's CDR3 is CASSLVTSGSTSYNEQFF. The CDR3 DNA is TGTGCCAGCAGCTTAGTGACTAGCGGGAGTACATCCTACAATGAGCAGTTCTTC. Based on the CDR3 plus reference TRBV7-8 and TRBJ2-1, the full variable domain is GAGVSQSPRYKVAKRGQDVALRCDPISGHVSLFWYQQALGQGPEFLTYFQNEAQLDKSGLPSDRFFAERPEGSVSTLKIQRTQQEDSAVYLCASSLVTSGSTSYNEQFFGPGTRLTVL.

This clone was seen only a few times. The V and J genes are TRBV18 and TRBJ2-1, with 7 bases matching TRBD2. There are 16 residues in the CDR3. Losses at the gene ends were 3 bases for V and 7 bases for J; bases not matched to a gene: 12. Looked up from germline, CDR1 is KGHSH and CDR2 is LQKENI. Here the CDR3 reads CASSPRPREAGNEQFF. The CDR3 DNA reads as TGTGCCAGCTCACCCCGCCCCCGGGAGGCGGGGAATGAGCAGTTCTTC.

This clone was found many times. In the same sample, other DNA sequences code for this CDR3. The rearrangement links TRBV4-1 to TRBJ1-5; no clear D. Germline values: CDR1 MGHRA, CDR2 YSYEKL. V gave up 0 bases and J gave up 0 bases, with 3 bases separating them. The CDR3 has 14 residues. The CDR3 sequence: CASSQEHSNQPQHF. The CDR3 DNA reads TGCGCCAGCAGCCAAGAGCATAGCAATCAGCCCCAGCATTTT.

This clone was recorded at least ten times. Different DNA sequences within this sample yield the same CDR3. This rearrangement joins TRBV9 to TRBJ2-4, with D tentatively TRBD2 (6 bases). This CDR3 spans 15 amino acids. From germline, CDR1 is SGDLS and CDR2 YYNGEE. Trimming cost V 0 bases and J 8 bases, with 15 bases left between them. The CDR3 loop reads CASSVGPGEKDIQYF. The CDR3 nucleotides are TGTGCCAGCAGCGTAGGGCCGGGGGAGAAAGACATTCAGTACTTC.

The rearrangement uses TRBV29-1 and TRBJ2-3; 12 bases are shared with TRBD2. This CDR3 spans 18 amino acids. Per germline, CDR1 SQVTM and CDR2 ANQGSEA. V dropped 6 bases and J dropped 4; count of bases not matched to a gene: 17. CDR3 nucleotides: TGCAGCGTGTCACGTCGGCTAGGGACTAGCGGGTCCGCAGATACGCAGTATTTT. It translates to CSVSRRLGTSGSADTQYF.

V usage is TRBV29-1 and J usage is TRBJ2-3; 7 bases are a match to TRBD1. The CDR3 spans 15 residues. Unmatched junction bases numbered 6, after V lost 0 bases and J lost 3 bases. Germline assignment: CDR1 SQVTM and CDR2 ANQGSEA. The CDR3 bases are TGCAGCGTTGAAGAGAACAGGGGTTTTACAGATACGCAGTATTTT. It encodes CSVEENRGFTDTQYF.